This is a list of T cell receptor beta chains from one sample in a study of beta chain features in type 1 diabetes. Method: immunoSEQ multiplex PCR; TCRdb's copy keeps in-frame clones and lacks some. This sample has under 950,000 clones, with roughly 15% found just once. Source material: naive CD4+ T cells from blood. The receptor set was obtained from a woman aged 18-35 years in good health. The CDR3 runs from the conserved cysteine through the conserved F or W. Each record gives: V gene, D gene, J gene, clone size, CDR3 protein, CDR3 DNA. A D gene is named only where the DNA matches it firmly. Rows give clone size only sometimes, using once, few, many, or a class for an expanded clone.

>TRBV27|-|TRBJ1-3|-
CASKGNSGNTIYF
TGTGCCAGCAAAGGGAACTCTGGAAACACCATATATTTT
>TRBV11-1|TRBD2|TRBJ2-1|-
CASSSSGTSLSRQFF
TGTGCCAGCAGCTCCTCCGGGACTAGCCTGTCGCGGCAGTTCTTC
>TRBV15|-|TRBJ2-5|few
CATSRSPPGDQETQYF
TGTGCCACCAGCAGAAGTCCGCCAGGGGACCAAGAGACCCAGTACTTC
>TRBV7-8|TRBD1|TRBJ2-2|few
CASSFWTGETGELFF
TGTGCCAGCAGCTTTTGGACAGGGGAAACCGGGGAGCTGTTTTTT
>TRBV13|TRBD2|TRBJ2-2|few
CASSLEASLAGHTGELFF
TGTGCCAGCAGCTTAGAGGCGTCACTAGCGGGACACACCGGGGAGCTGTTTTTT
>TRBV27|-|TRBJ2-1|-
CASSLSWQAGSYNEQFF
TGTGCCAGCAGTTTATCCTGGCAGGCGGGGTCCTACAATGAGCAGTTCTTC
>TRBV25-1|TRBD2|TRBJ2-1|-
CASRQLAGSYNEQFF
TGTGCCAGCAGACAACTAGCGGGTTCCTACAATGAGCAGTTCTTC
>TRBV4-3|TRBD2|TRBJ2-1|-
CASSSGTSDYNEQFF
TGCGCCAGCAGCTCCGGGACTAGCGACTACAATGAGCAGTTCTTC
>TRBV27|TRBD2|TRBJ2-1|-
CASSSYRLAGIYNEQFF
TGTGCCAGCAGTTCCTATAGACTAGCGGGGATATACAATGAGCAGTTCTTC
>TRBV4-2|-|TRBJ2-2|-
CASSRAGDTGELFF
TGTGCCAGCAGCCGCGCAGGGGACACCGGGGAGCTGTTTTTT
>TRBV6-4|-|TRBJ2-2|-
CASSEEHPNTGELFF
TGTGCCAGCAGTGAGGAGCATCCGAACACCGGGGAGCTGTTTTTT
>TRBV6-1|-|TRBJ1-1|-
CATYRGTNTEAFF
TGTGCCACCTATAGGGGGACGAACACTGAAGCTTTCTTT
>TRBV7-2|-|TRBJ1-1|few
CASSFILGLGGTEAFF
TGTGCCAGCAGCTTCATTCTGGGGCTGGGGGGCACTGAAGCTTTCTTT
>TRBV7-8|TRBD2|TRBJ2-7|-
CASSLGGLAGVYEQYF
TGTGCCAGCAGCTTGGGGGGACTAGCGGGAGTTTATGAGCAGTACTTC
>TRBV7-2|-|TRBJ2-7|few
CASSLALQASYEQYF
TGTGCCAGCAGCTTAGCGCTCCAGGCTTCCTACGAGCAGTACTTC
>TRBV20-1|-|TRBJ2-5|few
CSAQQQETQYF
TGCAGTGCTCAACAGCAAGAGACCCAGTACTTC
>TRBV20-1|-|TRBJ2-1|few
CSARANEQFF
TGCAGTGCTAGAGCTAATGAGCAGTTCTTC
>TRBV6-6|-|TRBJ2-4|-
CASSYGQKVAKNIQYF
TGTGCCAGCAGTTACGGGCAGAAGGTAGCCAAAAACATTCAGTACTTC
>TRBV6-5|-|TRBJ2-3|-
CASRGGGGYTDTQYF
TGTGCCAGCAGAGGAGGGGGGGGCTACACAGATACGCAGTATTTT
>TRBV18|TRBD2|TRBJ2-5|-
CASSPERLAGVETQYF
TGTGCCAGCTCACCAGAACGACTAGCGGGAGTAGAGACCCAGTACTTC
>TRBV4-1|TRBD2|TRBJ2-2|-
CASSRRTRDYGELFF
TGCGCCAGCAGCCGCCGAACCCGGGACTACGGGGAGCTGTTTTTT
>TRBV28|-|TRBJ1-1|few
CASSLSGTPNTEAFF
TGTGCCAGCAGTTTATCGGGGACACCGAACACTGAAGCTTTCTTT
>TRBV5-1|TRBD1|TRBJ1-4|-
CASSMIQGAPNEKLFF
TGCGCCAGCAGCATGATTCAGGGGGCGCCGAATGAAAAACTGTTTTTT
>TRBV18|-|TRBJ2-5|-
CASSPPRPQETQYF
TGTGCCAGCTCACCACCCCGACCTCAAGAGACCCAGTACTTC
>TRBV11-2|TRBD2|TRBJ2-1|few
CASSSSGSYNEQFF
TGTGCCAGCAGCTCTAGCGGTTCCTACAATGAGCAGTTCTTC
>TRBV4-3|-|TRBJ2-2|-
CASSRDDQDVHPGELFF
TGCGCCAGCAGCCGGGACGACCAAGACGTACACCCCGGGGAGCTGTTTTTT
>TRBV15|-|TRBJ2-1|-
CATSRDGASYNEQFF
TGTGCCACCAGCAGAGACGGGGCCTCCTACAATGAGCAGTTCTTC
>TRBV7-2|-|TRBJ2-7|-
CASSLSPGSYEQYF
TGTGCCAGCAGCTTATCGCCGGGATCCTACGAGCAGTACTTC
>TRBV6-6|-|TRBJ2-3|-
CASSYVQSSTDTQYF
TGTGCCAGCAGTTACGTACAATCTAGCACAGATACGCAGTATTTT
>TRBV4-2|-|TRBJ2-3|few
CASSQGDSSTDTQYF
TGTGCCAGCAGCCAAGGAGACTCTAGCACAGATACGCAGTATTTT
>TRBV5-1|-|TRBJ2-5|once
CASSLGQRQETQYF
TGCGCCAGCAGCTTGGGACAGCGTCAAGAGACCCAGTACTTC
>TRBV4-1|TRBD2|TRBJ2-1|-
CASGGSYNEQFF
TGCGCCAGCGGCGGGAGCTACAATGAGCAGTTCTTC
>TRBV7-3|TRBD2|TRBJ2-1|-
CASSPGLAGANEQFF
TGTGCCAGCAGCCCAGGACTAGCGGGAGCGAATGAGCAGTTCTTC
>TRBV7-2|-|TRBJ2-7|-
CASSKETHSYEQYF
TGTGCCAGCAGCAAAGAGACTCACTCCTACGAGCAGTACTTC
>TRBV18|-|TRBJ1-1|few
CASSPGTEAFF
TGTGCCAGCTCACCGGGCACCGAAGCTTTCTTT
>TRBV5-4|-|TRBJ2-5|-
CASSWAPGTEGTQYF
TGTGCCAGCAGCTGGGCTCCGGGAACCGAGGGGACCCAGTACTTC